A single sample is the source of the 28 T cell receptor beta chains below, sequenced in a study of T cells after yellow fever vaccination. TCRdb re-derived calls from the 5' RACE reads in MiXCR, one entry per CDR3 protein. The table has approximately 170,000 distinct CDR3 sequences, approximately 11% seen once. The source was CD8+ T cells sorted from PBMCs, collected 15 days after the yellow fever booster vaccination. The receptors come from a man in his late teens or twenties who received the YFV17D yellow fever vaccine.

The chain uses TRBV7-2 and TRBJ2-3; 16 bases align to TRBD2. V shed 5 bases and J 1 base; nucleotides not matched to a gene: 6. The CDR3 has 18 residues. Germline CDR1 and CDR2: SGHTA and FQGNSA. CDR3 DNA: TGTGCCAGCAGCACGGGACTAGCGGGGGGGCGTGGCACAGATACGCAGTATTTT. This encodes CASSTGLAGGRGTDTQYF.

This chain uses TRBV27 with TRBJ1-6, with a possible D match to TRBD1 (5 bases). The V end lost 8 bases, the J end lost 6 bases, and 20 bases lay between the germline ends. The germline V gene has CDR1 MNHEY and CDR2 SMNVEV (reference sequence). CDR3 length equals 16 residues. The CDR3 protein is CASSPLGAAFNSPLHF. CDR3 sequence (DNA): TGTGCCAGCTCGCCCCTTGGGGCAGCGTTTAATTCACCCCTCCACTTT.

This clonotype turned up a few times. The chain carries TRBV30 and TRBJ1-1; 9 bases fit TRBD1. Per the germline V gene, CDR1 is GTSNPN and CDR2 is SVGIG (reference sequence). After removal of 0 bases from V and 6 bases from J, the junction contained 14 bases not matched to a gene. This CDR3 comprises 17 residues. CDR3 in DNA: TGTGCCTGGAGTGTATACCCGGGGGACAGGGAATTTCCTGAAGCTTTCTTT. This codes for CAWSVYPGDREFPEAFF.

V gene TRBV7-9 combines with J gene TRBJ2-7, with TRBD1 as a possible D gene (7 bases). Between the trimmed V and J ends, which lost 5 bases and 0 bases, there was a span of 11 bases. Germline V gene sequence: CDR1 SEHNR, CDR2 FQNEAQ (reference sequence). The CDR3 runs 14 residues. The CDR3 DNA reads TGTGCCAGCAGCCAGGGGGGCGGCTCCTACGAGCAGTACGTC. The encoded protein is CASSQGGGSYEQYV.

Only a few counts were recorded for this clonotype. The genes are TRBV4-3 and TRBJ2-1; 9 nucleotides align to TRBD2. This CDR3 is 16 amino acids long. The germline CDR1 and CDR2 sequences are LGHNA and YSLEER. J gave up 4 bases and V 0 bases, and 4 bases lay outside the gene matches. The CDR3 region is CASSQDRAGGYNEQFF. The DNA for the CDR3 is TGCGCCAGCAGCCAAGATAGGGCGGGGGGGTACAATGAGCAGTTCTTC.

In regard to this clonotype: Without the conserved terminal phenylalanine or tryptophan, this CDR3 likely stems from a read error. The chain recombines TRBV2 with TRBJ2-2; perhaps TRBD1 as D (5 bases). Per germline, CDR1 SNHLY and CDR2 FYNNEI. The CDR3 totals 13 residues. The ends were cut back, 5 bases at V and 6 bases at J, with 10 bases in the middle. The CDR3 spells CASSTQGAGELFS. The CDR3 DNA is TGTGCCAGCAGTACCCAAGGGGCCGGGGAGCTGTTTTCT.

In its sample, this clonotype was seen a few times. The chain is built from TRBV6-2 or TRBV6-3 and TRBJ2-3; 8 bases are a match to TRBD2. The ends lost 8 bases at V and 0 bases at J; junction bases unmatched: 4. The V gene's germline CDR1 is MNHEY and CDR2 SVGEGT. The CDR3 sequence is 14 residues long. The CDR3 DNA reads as TGTGCCAGCTACCGGGGGGGAAGCACAGATACGCAGTATTTT. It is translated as CASYRGGSTDTQYF.

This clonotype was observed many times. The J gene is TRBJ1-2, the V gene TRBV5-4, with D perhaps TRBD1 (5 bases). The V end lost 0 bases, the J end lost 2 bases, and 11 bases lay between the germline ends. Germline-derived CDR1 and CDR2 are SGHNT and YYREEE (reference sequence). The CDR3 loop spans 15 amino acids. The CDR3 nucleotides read TGTGCCAGCAGCTTGGTGCAGGGTGGGAACTATGGCTACACCTTC. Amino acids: CASSLVQGGNYGYTF.

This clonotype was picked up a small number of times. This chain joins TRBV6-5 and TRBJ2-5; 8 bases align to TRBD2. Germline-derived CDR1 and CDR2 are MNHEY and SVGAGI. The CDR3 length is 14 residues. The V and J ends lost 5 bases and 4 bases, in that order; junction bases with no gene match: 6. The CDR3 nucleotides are TGTGCCAGCAGTGACGGGGGGGCCGCAGAGACCCAGTACTTC. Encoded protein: CASSDGGAAETQYF.

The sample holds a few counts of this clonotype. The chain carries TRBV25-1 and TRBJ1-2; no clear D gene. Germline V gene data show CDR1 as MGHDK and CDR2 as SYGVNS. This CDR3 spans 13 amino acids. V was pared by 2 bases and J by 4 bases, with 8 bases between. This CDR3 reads CASSEIAGYGYTF. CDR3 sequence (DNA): TGTGCCAGCAGTGAAATCGCGGGCTATGGCTACACCTTC.

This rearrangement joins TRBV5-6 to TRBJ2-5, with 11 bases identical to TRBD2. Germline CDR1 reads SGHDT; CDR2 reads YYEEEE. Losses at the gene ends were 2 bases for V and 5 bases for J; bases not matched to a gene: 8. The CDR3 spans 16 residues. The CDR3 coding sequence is TGTGCCAGCAGCTTAACTAGCGGGGGCTTCGAGGAGACCCAGTACTTC. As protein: CASSLTSGGFEETQYF.

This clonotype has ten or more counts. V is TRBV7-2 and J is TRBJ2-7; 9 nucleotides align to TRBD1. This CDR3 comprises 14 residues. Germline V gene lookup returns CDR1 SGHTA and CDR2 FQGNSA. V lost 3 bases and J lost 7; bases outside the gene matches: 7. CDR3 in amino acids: CASSLLGQGNEQYF. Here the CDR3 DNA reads TGTGCCAGCAGCTTGCTCGGACAGGGGAATGAGCAGTACTTC.

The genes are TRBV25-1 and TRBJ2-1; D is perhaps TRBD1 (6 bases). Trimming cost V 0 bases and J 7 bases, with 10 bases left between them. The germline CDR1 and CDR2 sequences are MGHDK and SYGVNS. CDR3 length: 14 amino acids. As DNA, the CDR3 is TGTGCCAGCAGTGAATACCAGGACAGAAATGAGCAGTTCTTC. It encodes CASSEYQDRNEQFF.

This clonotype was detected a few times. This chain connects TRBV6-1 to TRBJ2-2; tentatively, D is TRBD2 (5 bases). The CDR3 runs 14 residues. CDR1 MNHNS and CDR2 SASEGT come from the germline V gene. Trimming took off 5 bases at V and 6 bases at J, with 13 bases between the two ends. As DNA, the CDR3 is TGTGCCAGCAGTACTAGTGGTGAAGCCGGGGAGCTGTTTTTT. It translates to CASSTSGEAGELFF.

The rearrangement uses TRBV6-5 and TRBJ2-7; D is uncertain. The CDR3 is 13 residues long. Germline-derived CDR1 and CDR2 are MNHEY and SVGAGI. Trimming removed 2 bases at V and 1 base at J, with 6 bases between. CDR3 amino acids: CASSYKGSYEQYF. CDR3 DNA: TGTGCCAGCAGTTACAAGGGTTCCTACGAGCAGTACTTC.

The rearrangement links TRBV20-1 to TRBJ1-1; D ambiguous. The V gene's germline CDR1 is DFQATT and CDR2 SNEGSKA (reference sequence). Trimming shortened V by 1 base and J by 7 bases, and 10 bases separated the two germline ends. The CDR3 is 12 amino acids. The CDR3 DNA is TGCAGTGCTAGAGCGTACGGACTTGAAGCTTTCTTT. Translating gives CSARAYGLEAFF.

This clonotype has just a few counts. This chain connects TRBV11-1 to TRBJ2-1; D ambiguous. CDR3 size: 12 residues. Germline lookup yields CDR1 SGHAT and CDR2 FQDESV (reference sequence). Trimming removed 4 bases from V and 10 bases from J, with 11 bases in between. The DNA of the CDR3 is TGTGCCAGCAGCTCCCGTTTGGGAGAGCAGTTCTTC. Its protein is CASSSRLGEQFF.

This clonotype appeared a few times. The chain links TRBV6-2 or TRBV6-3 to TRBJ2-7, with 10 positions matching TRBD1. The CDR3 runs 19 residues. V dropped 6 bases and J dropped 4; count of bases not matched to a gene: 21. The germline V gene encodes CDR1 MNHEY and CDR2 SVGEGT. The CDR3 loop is CASSYTSSGQGLTVYEQYV. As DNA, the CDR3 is TGTGCCAGCAGCTACACTTCCTCGGGACAGGGGTTAACCGTATACGAGCAGTACGTC.

CDR3 sequence (DNA): TGTGCCACCAGTGATTTTACCGGGAGGGCAGATACGCAGTATTTT. Translated: CATSDFTGRADTQYF. This chain uses TRBV24-1 with TRBJ2-3; TRBD2 agrees at 8 bases. V gave up 1 base and J gave up 4 bases; unmatched junction bases: 3. Germline CDR1 reads KGHDR; CDR2 reads SFDVKD. CDR3 size: 15 residues.

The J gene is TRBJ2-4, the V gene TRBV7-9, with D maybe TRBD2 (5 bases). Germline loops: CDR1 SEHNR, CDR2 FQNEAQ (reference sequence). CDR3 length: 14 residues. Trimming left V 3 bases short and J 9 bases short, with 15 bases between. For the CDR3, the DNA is TGTGCCAGCAGCTTCGGGATGATGTTGGGCATTCAGTACTTC. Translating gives CASSFGMMLGIQYF.

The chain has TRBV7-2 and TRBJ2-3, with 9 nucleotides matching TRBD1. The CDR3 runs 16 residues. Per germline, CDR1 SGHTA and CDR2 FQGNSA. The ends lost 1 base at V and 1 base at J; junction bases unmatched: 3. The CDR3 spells CASSLGWTGGTDTQYF. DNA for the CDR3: TGTGCCAGCAGCTTAGGTTGGACAGGGGGCACAGATACGCAGTATTTT.

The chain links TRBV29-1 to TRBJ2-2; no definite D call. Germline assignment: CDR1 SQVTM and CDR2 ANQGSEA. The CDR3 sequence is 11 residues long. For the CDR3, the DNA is TGCAGTGTACCGGTCGGGGGGGAGCTGTTTTTT. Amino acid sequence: CSVPVGGELFF.

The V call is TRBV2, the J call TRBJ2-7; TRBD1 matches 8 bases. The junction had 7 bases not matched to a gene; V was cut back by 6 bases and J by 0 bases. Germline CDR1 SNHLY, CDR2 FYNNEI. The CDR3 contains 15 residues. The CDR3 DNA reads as TGTGCCAGCAGCTCTGCGACAGGGGACTCCTACGAGCAGTACTTC. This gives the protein CASSSATGDSYEQYF.

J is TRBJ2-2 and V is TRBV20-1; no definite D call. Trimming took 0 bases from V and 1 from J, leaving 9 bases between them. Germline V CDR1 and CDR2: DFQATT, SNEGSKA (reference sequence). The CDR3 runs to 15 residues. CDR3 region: CSARDLGRNTGELFF. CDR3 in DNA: TGCAGTGCTAGAGATCTCGGCAGGAACACCGGGGAGCTGTTTTTT.

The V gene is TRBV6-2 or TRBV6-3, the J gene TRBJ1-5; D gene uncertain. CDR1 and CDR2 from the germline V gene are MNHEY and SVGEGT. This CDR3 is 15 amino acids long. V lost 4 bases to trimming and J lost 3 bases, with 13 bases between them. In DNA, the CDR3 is TGTGCCAGCAGTTCTGAGGGTTGGGCCAATCAGCCCCAGCATTTT. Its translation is CASSSEGWANQPQHF.

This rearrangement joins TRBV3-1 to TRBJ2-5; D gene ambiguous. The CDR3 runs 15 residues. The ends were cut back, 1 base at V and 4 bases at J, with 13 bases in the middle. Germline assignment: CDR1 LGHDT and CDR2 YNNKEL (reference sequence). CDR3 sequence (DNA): TGTGCCAGCAGCCAAGCTGGGTTAGGCCCAGAGACCCAGTACTTC. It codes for CASSQAGLGPETQYF.

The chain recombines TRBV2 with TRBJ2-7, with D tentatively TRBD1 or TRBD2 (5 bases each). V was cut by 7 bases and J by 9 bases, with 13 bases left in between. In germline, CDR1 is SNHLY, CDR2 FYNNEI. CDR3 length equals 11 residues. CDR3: CASTVPGGQYV. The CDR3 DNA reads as TGTGCCAGCACCGTCCCTGGGGGGCAGTACGTC.

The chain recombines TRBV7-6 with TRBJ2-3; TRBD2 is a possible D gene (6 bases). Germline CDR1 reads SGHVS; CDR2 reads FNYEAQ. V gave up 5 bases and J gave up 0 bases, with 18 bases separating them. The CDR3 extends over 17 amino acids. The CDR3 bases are TGTGCCAGCAGCCTACTAGCCAGCATTAAAAGCACAGATACGCAGTATTTT. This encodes CASSLLASIKSTDTQYF.